This TCR beta chain appears in the sequencing data of a study of identical twins. Study-level points and caveats: Compared with models, monozygotic twins showed more out-of-frame TCR alpha sharing. Fewer insertions characterized abundant cord blood beta clonotypes, whereas memory repertoires showed none.

To note about this clonotype: As yet, its antigen is unknown.

The CDR3 runs 17 residues. V lost 0 bases and J 2 bases, leaving 16 bases between the germline ends. TCRdb re-derived calls from the 5' RACE reads in MiXCR, one entry per CDR3 protein. Of 550,000 to 700,000 distinct CDR3 sequences detected, 21% appear once; the ten largest clones hold about 4.5%. A further study also used this sample, focusing on T cells expressing NK-cell markers. That study reports: Investigators obtained TCR beta repertoires from sorted CD3+CD56+NKG2C+, CD3+CD56+NKG2C- and CD3+CD56-NKG2C+ T cells. The share of CD8+ T cells held by dominant NKG2C+ clonotypes was about 1.0-7.5% in roughly 6 donors.

Sequencing used PBMCs. The sequence was collected from a young woman in good health. V is TRBV12-3 or TRBV12-4 and J is TRBJ1-1; no clear D gene. The CDR3 is CASSLAGTPNGNTEAFF. The CDR3 DNA reads TGTGCCAGCAGTTTAGCTGGCACACCTAACGGAAACACTGAAGCTTTCTTT.